This TCR beta chain was captured in a study of shared clonotypes between healthy human individuals. About the study: Those who served as donors were a couple of women and three men between the ages of 18 and 49.

This CDR3 spans 15 amino acids. Germline V gene lookup returns CDR1 MGHDK and CDR2 SYGVNS. The V gene end was trimmed by 6 bases and the J gene end by 0 bases; junction bases not matched to a gene: 4. Clones were read by immunoSEQ multiplex PCR, and TCRdb kept only the in-frame ones, dropping some. The sample has some 790,000 clones; over 60% are singletons. Sequencing was carried out using memory CD4+ T cells sorted from blood. Subset here: CD45RA-negative fraction. The chain is built from TRBV25-1 and TRBJ2-1, with 8 bases identical to TRBD2. This sequence was found in a woman in her twenties or thirties in good health. Written as DNA, the CDR3 is TGTGCCAGCAGCCGGGGGACTAGCTCCTACAATGAGCAGTTCTTC. Protein product: CASSRGTSSYNEQFF.